A selection of T cell receptor beta chains follows, all from one sample in a study of cytomegalovirus exposure and HLA in healthy donors. Assay used: immunoSEQ multiplex PCR; TCRdb lists only in-frame clones, some missing. Of roughly 200,000 clones in the sample, around 80% were seen once. The sequencing input was PBMCs. The receptors derive from a man aged 50-60 years in good health and CMV-seronegative. Both conserved end residues are part of each CDR3. Fields, in order: V gene, clone size, J gene, CDR3 protein. The size entry is marked missing in some rows and otherwise reads once, few, many or a size class.

v_gene: TRBV5-1
abundance: once
j_gene: TRBJ2-1
CDR3aa: CASSLGTSGRGYNEQFF

v_gene: TRBV7-7
abundance: .
j_gene: TRBJ2-3
CDR3aa: CASSDSAPRGDTQYF

v_gene: TRBV2
abundance: .
j_gene: TRBJ2-7
CDR3aa: CASRPGLAIYEQCF

v_gene: TRBV30
abundance: .
j_gene: TRBJ1-1
CDR3aa: CAWMGRSPNTEAFF

v_gene: TRBV6-1
abundance: once
j_gene: TRBJ1-1
CDR3aa: CASSGAPGQGHAFF

v_gene: TRBV27
abundance: .
j_gene: TRBJ2-1
CDR3aa: CASSFGRVREQFF

v_gene: TRBV5-4
abundance: once
j_gene: TRBJ1-5
CDR3aa: CASSPGPGQGHNQPQHF

v_gene: TRBV11-2
abundance: once
j_gene: TRBJ2-5
CDR3aa: CASSTDRKETQYF

v_gene: TRBV5-4
abundance: once
j_gene: TRBJ2-4
CDR3aa: CASSWTSGRVNIQYF

v_gene: TRBV7-9
abundance: .
j_gene: TRBJ2-1
CDR3aa: CASSSGLAGGQNEQFF

v_gene: TRBV29-1
abundance: .
j_gene: TRBJ2-1
CDR3aa: CSVGVGAGVNEQFF

v_gene: TRBV5-4
abundance: .
j_gene: TRBJ2-7
CDR3aa: CASTPGGRLSYEQYF

v_gene: TRBV9
abundance: .
j_gene: .
CDR3aa: CASSVAPSSYEQYF

v_gene: TRBV6-4
abundance: .
j_gene: TRBJ2-3
CDR3aa: CASRADRGADTQYF

v_gene: TRBV18
abundance: .
j_gene: TRBJ1-3
CDR3aa: CASSQPGTGAGNTIYF

v_gene: TRBV6-5
abundance: .
j_gene: TRBJ1-5
CDR3aa: CASSPRGDNQPQHF

v_gene: TRBV27
abundance: .
j_gene: TRBJ2-7
CDR3aa: CASSTYRGKLYEQYF

v_gene: TRBV6-5
abundance: few
j_gene: TRBJ1-6
CDR3aa: CASRPNRGLISPLHF

v_gene: TRBV28
abundance: .
j_gene: TRBJ2-1
CDR3aa: CASSSTSPSYNEQFF

v_gene: TRBV28
abundance: .
j_gene: TRBJ1-5
CDR3aa: CASSLRVLGQPQHF

v_gene: TRBV27
abundance: .
j_gene: TRBJ1-1
CDR3aa: CASSVGTEAFF

v_gene: TRBV5-4
abundance: .
j_gene: TRBJ1-1
CDR3aa: CASSEDRASTEAFF

v_gene: TRBV5-1
abundance: once
j_gene: TRBJ1-4
CDR3aa: CASSSRDRDEKLFF

v_gene: TRBV14
abundance: .
j_gene: TRBJ2-5
CDR3aa: CASSPAPLRVQYF

v_gene: TRBV9
abundance: .
j_gene: TRBJ2-1
CDR3aa: CASSVGALANEQFF

v_gene: TRBV19
abundance: .
j_gene: TRBJ2-7
CDR3aa: CASSIRRGGSDEQYF

v_gene: TRBV27
abundance: once
j_gene: TRBJ1-1
CDR3aa: CASRGDRGMNTEAFF

v_gene: TRBV5-1
abundance: .
j_gene: TRBJ2-7
CDR3aa: CASSAHAGVGNEQYF

v_gene: TRBV5-1
abundance: .
j_gene: TRBJ2-7
CDR3aa: CASSPGYEQYF

v_gene: TRBV30
abundance: .
j_gene: TRBJ2-1
CDR3aa: CAWSVRAGGEQFF

v_gene: TRBV5-5
abundance: once
j_gene: TRBJ2-5
CDR3aa: CASSLGAQETQYF

v_gene: TRBV2
abundance: .
j_gene: TRBJ2-1
CDR3aa: CASSAAGGPYNEQFF

v_gene: TRBV6-1
abundance: .
j_gene: TRBJ2-7
CDR3aa: CASRGTGGNFEQYF

v_gene: TRBV28
abundance: few
j_gene: TRBJ2-3
CDR3aa: CASSHRSGRGRDTQYF

v_gene: TRBV5-1
abundance: .
j_gene: TRBJ2-5
CDR3aa: CASSEGPTGEQYF

v_gene: TRBV27
abundance: .
j_gene: TRBJ2-4
CDR3aa: CASSLTSGIIHNIQYF

v_gene: TRBV18
abundance: .
j_gene: TRBJ2-7
CDR3aa: CASSPPPPGAPYEQYF

v_gene: TRBV28
abundance: .
j_gene: TRBJ2-7
CDR3aa: CASSQGLAGNEQYF

v_gene: TRBV7-9
abundance: once
j_gene: TRBJ2-5
CDR3aa: CASSYRTEEETQYF